This TCR beta chain came from a study of cytomegalovirus exposure and HLA in healthy donors. Notes on the study in general: Rarity characterized most TCR sequences, yet some public TCRs appeared in many donors.

For this clone: Its specificity is not known.

PCR amplification relied on 60 Vbeta primers (plus 13 Jbeta primers). The assay was immunoSEQ multiplex PCR, and TCRdb's table has in-frame clones only and misses some. The sample has fewer than 150,000 clones, more than 70% seen once. This CDR3 has 14 residues. The J segment lost 4 bases and the V segment lost 5 bases, leaving 2 bases of the junction unmatched. From germline, CDR1 is KGHSH and CDR2 LQKENI. Sequenced material: PBMCs. This receptor was obtained from a man aged 45-60 years in good health and CMV-seronegative. This chain uses TRBV18 with TRBJ1-5; TRBD1 aligns across 10 bases. The CDR3 spells CASSDRGQNQPQHF. CDR3 DNA sequence: TGTGCCAGCTCAGACAGGGGGCAGAATCAGCCCCAGCATTTT.